One TCR beta chain is described in this entry. This entry comes from a study of blood T cell repertoires in COVID-19. Overall study: COVID-19 samples collected from the United States, Italy and Spain covered acute and convalescent phases. T cells, B-cell-depleted T cells, or PBMCs provided the cDNA or gDNA that served as material.

The table came from immunoSEQ multiplex PCR; TCRdb's copy has only in-frame clones and leaves some out. Among around 58,000 clones listed, about 88% were seen once. Per germline, CDR1 ENHRY and CDR2 SYGVKD. V shed 2 bases and J 0 bases; nucleotides not matched to a gene: 5. The CDR3 covers 18 residues. This TCR was sampled from a human donor in a cohort sampled during active COVID-19. V usage is TRBV10-3 and J usage is TRBJ2-3; 13 bases are a match to TRBD2. The sequenced sample consisted of peripheral blood. The CDR3 is CAISEHGTSGTSTDTQYF. The CDR3 DNA is TGTGCCATCAGTGAGCACGGGACTAGCGGGACTAGCACAGATACGCAGTATTTT.